The following is a T cell receptor (beta chain) sequence with its context. Its matching antigen is unknown. The trim removed 3 bases at V and 1 base at J, leaving 9 bases unmatched. Germline V gene sequence: CDR1 MGHDK, CDR2 SYGVNS. The CDR3 consists of 18 residues. The entry originates in a study of T cells in localized non-small cell lung cancer. The study, taken as a whole, reports: Increased T cell density in blood showed an association with longer overall survival.

Some clones are missing from TCRdb's copy, which holds only in-frame ones; the method was immunoSEQ multiplex PCR. The table lists roughly 86,000 clones, approximately 84% of them singletons. The clonotype comes from a man between 40 and 75 years old with stage I lung adenocarcinoma. The J gene is TRBJ2-5, the V gene TRBV25-1; 12 positions agree with TRBD2. The sample consisted of peripheral blood, taken before any cancer treatment. This CDR3 reads CASSDPGLAGTSQETQYF. The CDR3 coding sequence is TGTGCCAGCAGTGACCCCGGACTAGCGGGAACCTCCCAAGAGACCCAGTACTTC.